Presented here are 12 T cell receptor beta chains from one specimen sequenced in a study of blood T cell repertoires in COVID-19. Sequencing used immunoSEQ multiplex PCR; TCRdb keeps in-frame clones, though not all of them. The sample shows 100,000 to 150,000 clones, about 80% of them seen only once. Sample: peripheral blood. All receptors come from a man aged 40-49 years with active or convalescent COVID-19.

The chain employs TRBV27 and TRBJ1-2; 7 nucleotides agree with TRBD1. V gave up 4 bases and J gave up 8 bases; unmatched junction bases: 7. Germline V CDR1 and CDR2: MNHEY, SMNVEV (reference sequence). The CDR3 length is 13 residues. CDR3 loop: CASSSWQGGGYTF. CDR3 DNA: TGTGCCAGCAGTTCTTGGCAGGGGGGCGGCTACACCTTC.

The rearrangement joins TRBV5-1 to TRBJ2-7; D possibly corresponds to TRBD1 (6 bases). Germline values: CDR1 SGHRS, CDR2 YFSETQ. The CDR3 runs 12 residues. The ends were cut back, 4 bases at V and 5 bases at J, with 10 bases in the middle. CDR3 in DNA: TGCGCCAGCAGCAGAGCAGGGGACGAGCAGTACTTC. Its translation is CASSRAGDEQYF.

This clone was observed once. V and J are TRBV9 and TRBJ1-5; TRBD1 is a possible D gene (5 bases). The germline V gene has CDR1 SGDLS and CDR2 YYNGEE. Trimming removed 0 bases at V and 1 base at J, with 5 bases between. This CDR3 is 14 amino acids long. The DNA of the CDR3 is TGTGCCAGCAGCGTAGAGGGGAGCAATCAGCCCCAGCATTTT. It codes for CASSVEGSNQPQHF. The full variable domain, rest sourced from reference TRBV9 and TRBJ1-5, is DSGVTQTPKHLITATGQRVTLRCSPRSGDLSVYWYQQSLDQGLQFLIQYYNGEERAKGNILERFSAQQFPDLHSELNLSSLELGDSALYFCASSVEGSNQPQHFGDGTRLSIL.

V gene TRBV19 combines with J gene TRBJ1-2; D ambiguous. V was cut by 3 bases and J by 5 bases, with 16 bases left in between. Germline loops: CDR1 LNHDA, CDR2 SQIVND (reference sequence). This CDR3 contains 15 residues. The chain's CDR3 is CASSISTQRGYGYTF. DNA for the CDR3: TGTGCCAGTAGTATTTCGACCCAACGAGGGTATGGCTACACCTTC.

This clone has a handful of counts. The chain carries TRBV28 and TRBJ2-4; tentatively, D is TRBD1 (6 bases). CDR1 is MDHEN and CDR2 is SYDVKM in the germline V gene. Trimming removed 5 bases at V and 1 base at J, with 6 bases between. The CDR3 contains 13 residues. CDR3 sequence: CASSQGAKNIQYF. The CDR3 region has the DNA TGTGCCAGCAGTCAGGGGGCCAAAAACATTCAGTACTTC.

This chain joins TRBV9 and TRBJ2-7, with 7 bases aligning to TRBD2. The CDR3 is 14 amino acids. The junction had 3 bases not matched to a gene; V was cut back by 0 bases and J by 3 bases. Germline-derived CDR1 and CDR2 are SGDLS and YYNGEE. The CDR3 spells CASSVGASGYEQYF. CDR3 DNA sequence: TGTGCCAGCAGCGTAGGGGCTAGCGGCTACGAGCAGTACTTC.

The gene calls are TRBV29-1 and TRBJ1-1, with 8 bases identical to TRBD1. With V trimmed by 4 bases and J by 6 bases, 4 bases remained unmatched. Per the germline V gene, CDR1 is SQVTM and CDR2 is ANQGSEA. This CDR3 has 12 amino acids. CDR3 sequence: CSVVDRVSEAFF. The CDR3 DNA follows: TGCAGCGTTGTGGACAGGGTGTCTGAAGCTTTCTTT.

This clone showed up just a few times. The chain employs TRBV19 and TRBJ1-1; 10 bases fit TRBD1. J gave up 5 bases and V 6 bases, and 9 bases lay outside the gene matches. The CDR3 is 15 residues long. Germline CDR1 is LNHDA and CDR2 is SQIVND (reference sequence). Written as DNA, the CDR3 is TGTGCCAGTAGGTCCCCCGGGACAGGGGTGACTGAAGCTTTCTTT. Translation gives CASRSPGTGVTEAFF.

The V and J genes are TRBV11-2 and TRBJ1-3; D is uncertain. This CDR3 is built from 15 residues. Germline values: CDR1 SGHAT, CDR2 FQNNGV. The V end lost 6 bases, the J end lost 0 bases, and 12 bases lay between the germline ends. The CDR3 spells CASRTDKPSGNTIYF. The CDR3 nucleotides are TGTGCCAGCAGGACCGACAAGCCCTCTGGAAACACCATATATTTT.

This clone was recorded a few times. The chain joins TRBV4-3 to TRBJ2-5; D is undetermined. This CDR3 has 16 residues. Trimming cost V 0 bases and J 2 bases, with 13 bases left between them. The germline gives CDR1 LGHNA, CDR2 YSLEER. CDR3 region: CASSQDLGRRQETQYF. The CDR3 DNA reads as TGCGCCAGCAGCCAAGATCTTGGCAGAAGACAAGAGACCCAGTACTTC.

The rearrangement uses TRBV5-5 and TRBJ1-5; 8 bases are shared with TRBD1. Germline CDR1 SGHKS, CDR2 YYEKEE (reference sequence). Trimming at V came to 4 bases and at J to 7 bases, leaving 4 bases not matched to a gene. The CDR3 contains 13 residues. The CDR3 DNA reads as TGTGCCAGCAGCGTGACAGGGGACCAGCCCCAGCATTTT. The encoded protein is CASSVTGDQPQHF. Full variable domain (outside the CDR3, taken from reference TRBV5-5 and TRBJ1-5): DAGVTQSPTHLIKTRGQQVTLRCSPISGHKSVSWYQQVLGQGPQFIFQYYEKEERGRGNFPDRFSARQFPNYSSELNVNALLLGDSALYLCASSVTGDQPQHFGDGTRLSIL.

This sequence joins TRBV7-9 and TRBJ2-1, with D maybe TRBD2 (6 bases). The V gene's germline CDR1 is SEHNR and CDR2 FQNEAQ (reference sequence). The V and J ends lost 6 bases and 4 bases respectively, with 13 bases between them. The CDR3 runs 14 residues. CDR3 sequence (DNA): TGTGCCAGCAGTTGGGACGGGAGATACAATGAGCAGTTCTTC. Protein product: CASSWDGRYNEQFF. Filled out from reference TRBV7-9 and TRBJ2-1, the complete variable domain reads DTGVSQNPRHKITKRGQNVTFRCDPISEHNRLYWYRQTLGQGPEFLTYFQNEAQLEKSRLLSDRFSAERPKGSFSTLEIQRTEQGDSAMYLCASSWDGRYNEQFFGPGTRLTVL.